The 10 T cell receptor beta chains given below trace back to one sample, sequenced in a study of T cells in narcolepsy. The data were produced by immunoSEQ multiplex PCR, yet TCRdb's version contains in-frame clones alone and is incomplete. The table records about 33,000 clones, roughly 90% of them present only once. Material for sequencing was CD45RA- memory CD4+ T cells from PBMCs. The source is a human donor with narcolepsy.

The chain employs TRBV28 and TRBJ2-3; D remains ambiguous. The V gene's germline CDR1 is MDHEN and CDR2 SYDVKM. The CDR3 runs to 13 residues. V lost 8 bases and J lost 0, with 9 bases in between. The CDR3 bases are TGTGCCAGCCTCTTTAGTAGCACAGATACGCAGTATTTT. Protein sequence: CASLFSSTDTQYF.

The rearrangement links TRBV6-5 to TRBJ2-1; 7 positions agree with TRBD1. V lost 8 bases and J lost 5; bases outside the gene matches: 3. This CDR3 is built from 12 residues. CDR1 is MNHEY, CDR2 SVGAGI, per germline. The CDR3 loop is CASRTGNNEQFF. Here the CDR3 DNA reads TGTGCCAGCCGGACAGGTAACAATGAGCAGTTCTTC.

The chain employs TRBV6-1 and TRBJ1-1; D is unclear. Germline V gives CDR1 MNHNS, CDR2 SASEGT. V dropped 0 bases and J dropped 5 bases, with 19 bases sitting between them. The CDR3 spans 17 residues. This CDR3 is CASSEASRSVGRTEAFF. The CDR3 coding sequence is TGTGCCAGCAGTGAAGCTTCCCGCTCGGTAGGGAGAACTGAAGCTTTCTTT.

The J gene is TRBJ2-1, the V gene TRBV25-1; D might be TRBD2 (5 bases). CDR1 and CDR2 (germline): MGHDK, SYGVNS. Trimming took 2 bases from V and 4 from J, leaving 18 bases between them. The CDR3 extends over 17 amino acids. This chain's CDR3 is CASSERGSYGPYNEQFF. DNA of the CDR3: TGTGCCAGCAGTGAACGTGGGAGCTATGGGCCATACAATGAGCAGTTCTTC.

This CDR3 reads CASSSIGSNQPQHF. CDR3 bases: TGTGCCAGCAGCTCAATAGGTAGCAATCAGCCCCAGCATTTT. This chain joins TRBV7-2 and TRBJ1-5; D is unclear. Germline V lookup: CDR1 SGHTA, CDR2 FQGNSA. With 4 bases removed from V and 0 bases from J, the gap between germline ends came to 7 bases. This CDR3 contains 14 residues.

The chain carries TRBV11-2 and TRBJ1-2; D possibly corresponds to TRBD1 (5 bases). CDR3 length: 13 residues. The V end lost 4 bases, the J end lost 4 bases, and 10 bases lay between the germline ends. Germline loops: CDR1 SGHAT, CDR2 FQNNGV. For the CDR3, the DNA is TGTGCCAGCAGCTCCCTACAGGTCTATGGCTACACCTTC. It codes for CASSSLQVYGYTF.

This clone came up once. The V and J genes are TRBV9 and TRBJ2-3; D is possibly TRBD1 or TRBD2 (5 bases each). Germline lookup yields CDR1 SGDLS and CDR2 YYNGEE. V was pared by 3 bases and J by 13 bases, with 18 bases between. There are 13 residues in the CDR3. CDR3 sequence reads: CASSATGTVGEYF. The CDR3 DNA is TGTGCCAGCAGCGCCACCGGGACCGTCGGGGAGTATTTT.

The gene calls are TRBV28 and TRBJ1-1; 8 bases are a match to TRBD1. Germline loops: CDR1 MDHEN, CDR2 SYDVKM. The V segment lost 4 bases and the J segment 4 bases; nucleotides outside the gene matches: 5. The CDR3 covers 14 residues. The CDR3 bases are TGTGCCAGCAGTTGGACAGGGACCTTCACTGAAGCTTTCTTT. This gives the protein CASSWTGTFTEAFF.

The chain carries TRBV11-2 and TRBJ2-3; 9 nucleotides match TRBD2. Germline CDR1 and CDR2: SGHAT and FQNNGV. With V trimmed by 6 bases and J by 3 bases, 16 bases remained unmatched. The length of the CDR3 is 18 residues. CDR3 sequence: CASSFGLNAGGRTDTQYF. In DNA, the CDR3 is TGTGCCAGCAGTTTTGGGCTTAATGCGGGGGGGCGGACAGATACGCAGTATTTT.

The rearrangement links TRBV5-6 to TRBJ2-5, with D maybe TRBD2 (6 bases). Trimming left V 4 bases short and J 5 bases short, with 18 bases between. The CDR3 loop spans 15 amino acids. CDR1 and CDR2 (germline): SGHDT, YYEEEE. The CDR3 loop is CASSLGGGVGETQYF. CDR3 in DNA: TGTGCCAGCAGCCTAGGCGGAGGGGTAGGGGAGACCCAGTACTTC. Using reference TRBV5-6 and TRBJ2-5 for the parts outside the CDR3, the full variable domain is DAGVTQSPTHLIKTRGQQVTLRCSPKSGHDTVSWYQQALGQGPQFIFQYYEEEERQRGNFPDRFSGHQFPNYSSELNVNALLLGDSALYLCASSLGGGVGETQYFGPGTRLLVL.